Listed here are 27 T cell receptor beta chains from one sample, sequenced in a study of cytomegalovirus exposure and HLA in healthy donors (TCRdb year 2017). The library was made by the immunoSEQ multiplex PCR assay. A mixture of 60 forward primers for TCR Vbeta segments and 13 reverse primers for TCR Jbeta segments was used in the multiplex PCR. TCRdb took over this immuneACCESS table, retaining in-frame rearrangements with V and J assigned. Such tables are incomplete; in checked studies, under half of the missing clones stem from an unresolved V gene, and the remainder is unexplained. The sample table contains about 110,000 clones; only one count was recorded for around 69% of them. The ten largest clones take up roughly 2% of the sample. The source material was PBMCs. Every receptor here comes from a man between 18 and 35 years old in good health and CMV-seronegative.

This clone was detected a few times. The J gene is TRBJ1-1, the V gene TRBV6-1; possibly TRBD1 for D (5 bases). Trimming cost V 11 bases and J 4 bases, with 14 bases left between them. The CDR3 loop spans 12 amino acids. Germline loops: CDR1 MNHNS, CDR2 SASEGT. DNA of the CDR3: TGTGCCGGGACTATGCAGGGCACTGAAGCTTTCTTT. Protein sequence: CAGTMQGTEAFF.

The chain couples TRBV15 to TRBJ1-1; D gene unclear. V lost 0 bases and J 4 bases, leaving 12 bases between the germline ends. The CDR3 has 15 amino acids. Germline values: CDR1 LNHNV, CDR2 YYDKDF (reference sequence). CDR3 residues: CATSRDGSGPTEAFF. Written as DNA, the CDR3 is TGTGCCACCAGCAGAGATGGATCTGGGCCCACTGAAGCTTTCTTT.

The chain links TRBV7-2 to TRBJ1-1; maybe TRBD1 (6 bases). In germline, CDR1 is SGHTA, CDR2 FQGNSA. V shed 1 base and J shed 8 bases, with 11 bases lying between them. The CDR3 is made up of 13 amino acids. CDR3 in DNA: TGTGCCAGCAGCTTAGAGACGAGGGGGGAAGCTTTCTTT. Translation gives CASSLETRGEAFF.

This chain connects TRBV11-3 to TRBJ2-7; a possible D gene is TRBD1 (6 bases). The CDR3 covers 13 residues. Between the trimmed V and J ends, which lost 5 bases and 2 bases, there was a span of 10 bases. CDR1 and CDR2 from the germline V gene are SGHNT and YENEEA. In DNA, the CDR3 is TGTGCCAGCAGCACCACAGGGACCTACGAGCAGTACTTC. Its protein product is CASSTTGTYEQYF.

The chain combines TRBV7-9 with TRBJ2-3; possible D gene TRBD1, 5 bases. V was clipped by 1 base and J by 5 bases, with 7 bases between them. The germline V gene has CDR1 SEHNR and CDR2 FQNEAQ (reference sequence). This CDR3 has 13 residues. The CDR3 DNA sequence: TGTGCCAGCAGCTTAGATAGGGGAGATACGCAGTATTTT. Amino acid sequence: CASSLDRGDTQYF.

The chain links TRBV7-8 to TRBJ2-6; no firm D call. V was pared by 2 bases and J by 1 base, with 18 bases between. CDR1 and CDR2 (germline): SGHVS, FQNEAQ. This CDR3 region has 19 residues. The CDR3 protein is CASSLPAQDPTSGANVLTF. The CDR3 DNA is TGTGCCAGCAGCTTACCGGCCCAGGATCCGACGTCTGGGGCCAACGTCCTGACTTTC.

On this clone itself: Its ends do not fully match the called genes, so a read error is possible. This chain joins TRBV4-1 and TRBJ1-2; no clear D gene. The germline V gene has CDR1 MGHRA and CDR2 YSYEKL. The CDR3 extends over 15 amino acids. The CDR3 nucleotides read TGCGCCAGCAGCCAAGAGCGGGGTATGTACTATGGCTACCCCTTC. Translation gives CASSQERGMYYGYPF.

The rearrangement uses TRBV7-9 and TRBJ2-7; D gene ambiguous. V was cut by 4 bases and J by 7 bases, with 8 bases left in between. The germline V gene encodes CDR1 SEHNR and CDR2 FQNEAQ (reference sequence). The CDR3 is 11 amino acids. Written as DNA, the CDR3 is TGTGCCAGCAGCTACCGCCGGGAGCAGTACTTC. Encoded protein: CASSYRREQYF.

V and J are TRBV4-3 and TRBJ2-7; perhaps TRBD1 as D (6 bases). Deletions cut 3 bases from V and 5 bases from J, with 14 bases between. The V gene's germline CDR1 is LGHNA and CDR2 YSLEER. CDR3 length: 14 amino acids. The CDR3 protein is CASSQPDRRDEQYF. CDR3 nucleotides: TGCGCCAGCAGCCAGCCCGACAGGCGGGACGAGCAGTACTTC.

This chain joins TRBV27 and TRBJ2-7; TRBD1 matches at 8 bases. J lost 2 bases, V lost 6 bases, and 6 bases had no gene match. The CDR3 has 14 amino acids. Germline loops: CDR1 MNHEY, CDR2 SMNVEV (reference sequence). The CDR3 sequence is CASRYTGQAYEQYF. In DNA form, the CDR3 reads TGTGCCAGCAGGTACACGGGACAGGCCTACGAGCAGTACTTC.

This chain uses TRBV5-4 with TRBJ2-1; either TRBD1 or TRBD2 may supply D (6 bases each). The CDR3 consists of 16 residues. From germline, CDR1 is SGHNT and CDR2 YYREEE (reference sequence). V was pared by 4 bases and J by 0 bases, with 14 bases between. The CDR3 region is CASSLGGASSYNEQFF. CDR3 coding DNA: TGTGCCAGCAGCCTGGGGGGCGCTAGCTCCTACAATGAGCAGTTCTTC.

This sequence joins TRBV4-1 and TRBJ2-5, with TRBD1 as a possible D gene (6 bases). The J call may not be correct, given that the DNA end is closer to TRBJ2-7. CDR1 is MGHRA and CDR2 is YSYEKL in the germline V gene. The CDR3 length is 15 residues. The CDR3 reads CASSQDPDSGYEQYF. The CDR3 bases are TGCGCCAGCAGCCAAGATCCGGACAGCGGTTACGAGCAGTACTTC.

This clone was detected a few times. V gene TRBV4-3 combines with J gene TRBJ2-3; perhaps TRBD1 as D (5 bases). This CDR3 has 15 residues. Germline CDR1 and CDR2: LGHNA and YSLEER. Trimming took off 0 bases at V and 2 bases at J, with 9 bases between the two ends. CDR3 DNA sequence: TGCGCCAGCAGCCAAGAAAGGGGCCTCACAGATACGCAGTATTTT. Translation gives CASSQERGLTDTQYF.

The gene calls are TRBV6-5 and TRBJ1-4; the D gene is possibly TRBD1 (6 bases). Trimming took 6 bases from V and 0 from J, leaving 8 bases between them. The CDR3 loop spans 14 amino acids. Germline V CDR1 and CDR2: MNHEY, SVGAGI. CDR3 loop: CASRNRATNEKLFF. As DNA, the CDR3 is TGTGCCAGCAGAAACAGGGCAACTAATGAAAAACTGTTTTTT.

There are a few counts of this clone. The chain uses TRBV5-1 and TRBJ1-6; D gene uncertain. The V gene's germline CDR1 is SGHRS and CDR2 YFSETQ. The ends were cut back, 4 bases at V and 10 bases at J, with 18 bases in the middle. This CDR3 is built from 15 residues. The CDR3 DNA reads TGCGCCAGCAGCCACGACGGGAATCCTACGTCACCCCTCCACTTT. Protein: CASSHDGNPTSPLHF.

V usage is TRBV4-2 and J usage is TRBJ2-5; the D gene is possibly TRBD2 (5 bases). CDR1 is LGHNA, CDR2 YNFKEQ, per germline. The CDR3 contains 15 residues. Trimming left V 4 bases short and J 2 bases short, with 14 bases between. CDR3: CASSPSPQRQETQYF. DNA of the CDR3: TGTGCCAGCAGCCCGAGCCCACAGCGGCAAGAGACCCAGTACTTC.

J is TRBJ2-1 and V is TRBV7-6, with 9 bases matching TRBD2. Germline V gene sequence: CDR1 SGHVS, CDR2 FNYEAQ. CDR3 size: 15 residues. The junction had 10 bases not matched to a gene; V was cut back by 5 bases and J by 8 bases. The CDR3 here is CASSPSGVSSHEQFF. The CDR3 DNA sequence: TGTGCCAGCAGCCCTAGCGGGGTTAGTTCACATGAGCAGTTCTTC.

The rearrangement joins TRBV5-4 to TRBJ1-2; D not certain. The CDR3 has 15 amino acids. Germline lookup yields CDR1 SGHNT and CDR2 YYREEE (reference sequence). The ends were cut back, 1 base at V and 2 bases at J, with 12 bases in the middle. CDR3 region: CASSLSGNTNYGYTF. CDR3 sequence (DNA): TGTGCCAGCAGCTTGTCCGGGAATACGAACTATGGCTACACCTTC.

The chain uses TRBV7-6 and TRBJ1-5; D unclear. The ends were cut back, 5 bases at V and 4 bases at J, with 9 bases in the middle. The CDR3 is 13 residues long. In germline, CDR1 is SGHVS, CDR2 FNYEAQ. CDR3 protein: CASSQERNQPQHF. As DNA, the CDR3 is TGTGCCAGCAGCCAGGAAAGGAATCAGCCCCAGCATTTT.

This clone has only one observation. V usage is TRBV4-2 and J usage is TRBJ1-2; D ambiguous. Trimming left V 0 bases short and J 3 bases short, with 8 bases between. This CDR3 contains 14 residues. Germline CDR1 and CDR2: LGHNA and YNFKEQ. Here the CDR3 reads CASSQDARDYGYTF. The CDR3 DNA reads TGTGCCAGCAGCCAAGACGCGCGAGACTATGGCTACACCTTC.

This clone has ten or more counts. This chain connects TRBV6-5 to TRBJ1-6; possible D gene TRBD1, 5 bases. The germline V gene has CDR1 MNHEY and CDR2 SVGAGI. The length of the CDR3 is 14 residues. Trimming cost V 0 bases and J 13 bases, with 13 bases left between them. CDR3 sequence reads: CASSYSGEAHPLHF. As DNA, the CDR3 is TGTGCCAGCAGTTACTCGGGGGAGGCCCATCCCCTCCACTTT.

The CDR3 loop reads CASSQVSGTGHGNTIYF. The CDR3 DNA sequence: TGCGCCAGCAGCCAAGTATCGGGGACAGGGCACGGAAACACCATATATTTT. This rearrangement joins TRBV4-3 to TRBJ1-3; TRBD1 aligns across 9 bases. After removal of 1 base from V and 4 bases from J, the junction contained 8 bases not matched to a gene. The CDR3 spans 17 residues. Germline assignment: CDR1 LGHNA and CDR2 YSLEER.

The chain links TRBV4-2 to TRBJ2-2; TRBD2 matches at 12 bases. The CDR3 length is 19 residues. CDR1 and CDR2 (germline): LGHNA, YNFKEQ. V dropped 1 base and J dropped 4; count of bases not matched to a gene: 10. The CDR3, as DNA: TGTGCCAGCAGCCAAGTTAGACTAGCGGGGGCTCATGGCACCGGGGAGCTGTTTTTT. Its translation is CASSQVRLAGAHGTGELFF.

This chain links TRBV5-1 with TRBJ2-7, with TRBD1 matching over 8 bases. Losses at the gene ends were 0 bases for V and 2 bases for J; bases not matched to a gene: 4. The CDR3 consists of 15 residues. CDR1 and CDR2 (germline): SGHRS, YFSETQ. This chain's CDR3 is CASSLVQGAPYEQYF. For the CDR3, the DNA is TGCGCCAGCAGCTTGGTGCAGGGGGCCCCCTACGAGCAGTACTTC. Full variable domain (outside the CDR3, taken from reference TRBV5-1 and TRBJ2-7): KAGVTQTPRYLIKTRGQQVTLSCSPISGHRSVSWYQQTPGQGLQFLFEYFSETQRNKGNFPGRFSGRQFSNSRSEMNVSTLELGDSALYLCASSLVQGAPYEQYFGPGTRLTVT.

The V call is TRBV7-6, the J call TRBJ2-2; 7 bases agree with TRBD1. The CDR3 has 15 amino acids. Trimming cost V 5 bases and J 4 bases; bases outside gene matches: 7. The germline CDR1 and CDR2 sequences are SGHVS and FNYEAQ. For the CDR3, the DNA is TGTGCCAGCAGCCACCGGGACAGAGTCACCGGGGAGCTGTTTTTT. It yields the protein CASSHRDRVTGELFF.

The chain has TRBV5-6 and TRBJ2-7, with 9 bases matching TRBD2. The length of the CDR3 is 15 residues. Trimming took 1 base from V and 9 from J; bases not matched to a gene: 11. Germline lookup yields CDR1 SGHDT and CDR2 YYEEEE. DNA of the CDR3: TGTGCCAGCAGCTTGTTAGCGGGGGTGGTGGCTGTGCAGTACTTC. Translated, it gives CASSLLAGVVAVQYF.

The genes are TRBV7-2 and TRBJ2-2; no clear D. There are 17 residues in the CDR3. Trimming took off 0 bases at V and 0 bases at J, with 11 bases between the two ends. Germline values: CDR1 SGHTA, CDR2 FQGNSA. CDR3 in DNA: TGTGCCAGCAGCTTAGCCTCGGCGGCCGCGAACACCGGGGAGCTGTTTTTT. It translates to CASSLASAAANTGELFF.